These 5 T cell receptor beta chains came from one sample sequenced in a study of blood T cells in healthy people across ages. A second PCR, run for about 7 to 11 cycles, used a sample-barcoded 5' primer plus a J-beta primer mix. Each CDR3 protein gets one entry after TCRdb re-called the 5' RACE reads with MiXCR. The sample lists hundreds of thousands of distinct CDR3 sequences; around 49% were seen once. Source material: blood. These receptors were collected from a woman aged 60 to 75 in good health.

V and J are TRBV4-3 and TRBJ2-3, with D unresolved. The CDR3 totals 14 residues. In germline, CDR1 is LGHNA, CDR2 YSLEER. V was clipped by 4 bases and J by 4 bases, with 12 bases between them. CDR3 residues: CASSRSRAADTQYF. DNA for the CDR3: TGCGCCAGCAGCCGCAGCCGGGCCGCAGATACGCAGTATTTT.

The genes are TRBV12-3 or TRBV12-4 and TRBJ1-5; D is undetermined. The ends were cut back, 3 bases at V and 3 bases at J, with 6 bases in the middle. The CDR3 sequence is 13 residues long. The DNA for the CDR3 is TGTGCCAGCAGTTTCAAAGACAATCAGCCCCAGCATTTT. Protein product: CASSFKDNQPQHF.

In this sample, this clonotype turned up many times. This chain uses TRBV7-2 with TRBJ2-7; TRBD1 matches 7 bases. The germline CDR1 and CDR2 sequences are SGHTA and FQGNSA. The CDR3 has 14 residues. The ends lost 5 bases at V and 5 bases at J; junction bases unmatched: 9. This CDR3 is CASSPGQSVNEQYF. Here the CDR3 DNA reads TGTGCCAGCAGCCCGGGACAGTCGGTCAACGAGCAGTACTTC.

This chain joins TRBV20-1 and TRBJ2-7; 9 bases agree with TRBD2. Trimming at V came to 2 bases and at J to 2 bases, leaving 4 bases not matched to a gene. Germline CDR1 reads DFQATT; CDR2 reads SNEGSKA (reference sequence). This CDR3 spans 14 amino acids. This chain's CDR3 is CSARKREATYEQYF. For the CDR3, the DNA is TGCAGTGCTAGAAAGCGGGAGGCGACCTACGAGCAGTACTTC.

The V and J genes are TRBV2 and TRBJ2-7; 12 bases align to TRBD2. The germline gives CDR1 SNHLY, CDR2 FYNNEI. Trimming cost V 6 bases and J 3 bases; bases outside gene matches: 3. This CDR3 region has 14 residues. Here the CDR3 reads CASRTGLAGYEQYF. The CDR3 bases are TGTGCCAGCAGGACGGGACTAGCGGGCTACGAGCAGTACTTC.